This TCR beta chain was retrieved from a study of T-cell memory formation after mild COVID-19. Broader study findings: Prior to infection, memory already included some responding clones, suggesting cross-reactive memory joined.

Each CDR3 protein is one row after TCRdb ran MiXCR on the 5' RACE reads. The data show roughly 250,000 distinct CDR3 sequences, with 16% seen just once and approximately 3.5% held by the top ten. As to this clonotype: What it binds is unknown.

V dropped 5 bases and J dropped 7 bases, with 20 bases sitting between them. CDR3 length: 15 amino acids. Germline V lookup: CDR1 KGHSH, CDR2 LQKENI. The receptor's source is a man aged 18 to 29 who had mild COVID-19 (a few samples of this study predate the infection). Cell type and time point are not known. The sequenced sample was PBMCs or a T cell subset sorted from them (not recorded which). This chain joins TRBV18 and TRBJ1-1, with no clear D. In nucleotides, the CDR3 is TGTGCCAGCTCAGCTGACATGGCGATTTTCAATGAAGCTTTCTTT. The encoded protein is CASSADMAIFNEAFF. Looking up the rest from reference TRBV18 and TRBJ1-1 gives the full variable domain: NAGVMQNPRHLVRRRGQEARLRCSPMKGHSHVYWYRQLPEEGLKFMVYLQKENIIDESGMPKERFSAEFPKEGPSILRIQQVVRGDSAAYFCASSADMAIFNEAFFGQGTRLTVV.